This TCR beta chain was documented in a study of regulatory T cells in long-lasting Graves disease. Time point noted: newly diagnosed GD, antithyroid drugs for less than 3 months. With RNA extracted from PBMCs as input, the TCR library was made. Overall study findings and caveats: Among the persistent patients, 2,741 public clonotypes were shared, more than the 850 to 1,000 shared among new patients.

The CDR3 has 16 residues. Per the germline V gene, CDR1 is MNHEY and CDR2 is SVGAGI. V shed 2 bases and J shed 7 bases, with 21 bases lying between them. On this clonotype: Its antigen is currently unknown. A much larger clone is a single base away; this may be a read error.

To make TCR beta libraries, researchers used iRepertoire HTBI primers and Arm-PCR of CDR3 regions. Each CDR3 protein is one row after TCRdb ran MiXCR on the multiplex PCR reads. The sample has 400,000 to 500,000 distinct CDR3 sequences, about a sixth seen once. These data were likewise used in another study, on T cells in Graves' hyperthyroidism and ophthalmopathy. That investigation notes: Patients showing uncontrolled infection, other autoimmune disease, pregnancy or lactation were ineligible.

Material: peripheral blood mononuclear cells (PBMCs), obtained at new diagnosis, from a patient treated with antithyroid drugs. The receptor comes from a woman under 40 with Graves disease. V usage is TRBV6-5 and J usage is TRBJ2-7; the D gene is possibly TRBD2 (5 bases). The CDR3 nucleotides read TGTGCCAGCAGTTACACACTCGGACTTGACTACAATGAGCAGTACTTC. It encodes CASSYTLGLDYNEQYF.